These 11 T cell receptor beta chains were all obtained from the same sample, sequenced in a study of cytomegalovirus exposure and HLA in healthy donors. The PCR was carried out with 60 Vbeta primers and 13 Jbeta primers. Using immunoSEQ multiplex PCR, the repertoire was profiled, and TCRdb retains in-frame clones only, with some absent. This table holds approximately 110,000 clones, around 80% found once. Specimen: PBMCs. The receptors here all came from a woman aged 25 to 39 in good health and CMV-seronegative.

The rearrangement uses TRBV4-3 and TRBJ1-5, with D unclear. Trimming cost V 1 base and J 3 bases, with 10 bases left between them. Germline V CDR1 and CDR2: LGHNA, YSLEER. This CDR3 region has 15 residues. CDR3 loop: CASSQGFSLNQPQHF. The CDR3 bases are TGCGCCAGCAGCCAAGGGTTCAGTCTCAATCAGCCCCAGCATTTT.

The rearrangement links TRBV12-5 to TRBJ1-1; D may be TRBD1 (5 bases). The V gene lost 9 bases and the J gene lost 1 base, with 12 bases spanning the gap. CDR1 is LGHNT and CDR2 is FRNRAP in the germline V gene. The CDR3 length is 13 residues. As DNA, the CDR3 is TGTGCTAGCGGCGCGGGGGGGAACACTGAAGCTTTCTTT. Its translation is CASGAGGNTEAFF.

This chain connects TRBV9 to TRBJ2-5; weak D call: TRBD2 (6 bases). CDR3 length: 13 amino acids. V was shortened by 4 bases and J by 4 bases, with 11 bases between the two germline ends. The germline V gene has CDR1 SGDLS and CDR2 YYNGEE. In DNA form, the CDR3 reads TGTGCCAGCAGCACCTGGGACTCAGAGACCCAGTACTTC. It encodes CASSTWDSETQYF. Full variable domain (remainder filled in from reference TRBV9 and TRBJ2-5): DSGVTQTPKHLITATGQRVTLRCSPRSGDLSVYWYQQSLDQGLQFLIQYYNGEERAKGNILERFSAQQFPDLHSELNLSSLELGDSALYFCASSTWDSETQYFGPGTRLLVL.

The chain has TRBV14 and TRBJ2-3, with D unresolved. Germline V lookup: CDR1 SGHDN, CDR2 FVKESK. The length of the CDR3 is 17 residues. V was shortened by 1 base and J by 0 bases, with 14 bases between the two germline ends. In nucleotides, the CDR3 is TGTGCCAGCAGCCAAGGGCTTTCGACTTATAGCACAGATACGCAGTATTTT. This sequence encodes CASSQGLSTYSTDTQYF. The whole variable domain, remainder taken from reference TRBV14 and TRBJ2-3, is EAGVTQFPSHSVIEKGQTVTLRCDPISGHDNLYWYRRVMGKEIKFLLHFVKESKQDESGMPNNRFLAERTGGTYSTLKVQPAELEDSGVYFCASSQGLSTYSTDTQYFGPGTRLTVL.

V and J are TRBV2 and TRBJ1-2; 8 nucleotides match TRBD1. V lost 4 bases and J lost 5; bases outside the gene matches: 6. The CDR3 is made up of 14 amino acids. In germline, CDR1 is SNHLY, CDR2 FYNNEI. The CDR3: CASSADRGSYGYTF. The CDR3 coding sequence is TGTGCCAGCAGTGCCGACAGGGGTTCGTATGGCTACACCTTC.

V and J are TRBV19 and TRBJ2-3, with TRBD2 identical over 13 bases. V trimming: 10 bases; J trimming: 2 bases; junction bases outside the gene matches: 12. The germline V gene has CDR1 LNHDA and CDR2 SQIVND (reference sequence). The CDR3 loop spans 17 amino acids. The chain's CDR3 is CATTRTSGGPYTDTQYF. The CDR3 coding sequence is TGTGCCACCACTCGGACTAGCGGGGGACCGTACACAGATACGCAGTATTTT. The full variable domain, completed using reference TRBV19 and TRBJ2-3, is DGGITQSPKYLFRKEGQNVTLSCEQNLNHDAMYWYRQDPGQGLRLIYYSQIVNDFQKGDIAEGYSVSREKKESFPLTVTSAQKNPTAFYLCATTRTSGGPYTDTQYFGPGTRLTVL.

The chain is built from TRBV6-1 and TRBJ2-3; D perhaps matches TRBD1 (6 bases). CDR1 MNHNS and CDR2 SASEGT come from the germline V gene. This CDR3 has 17 amino acids. The ends were cut back, 4 bases at V and 4 bases at J, with 21 bases in the middle. CDR3 nucleotides: TGTGCCAGCAGTGGGCGAGGCGGACAGATCGTAGCAGATACGCAGTATTTT. Translating gives CASSGRGGQIVADTQYF.

The chain combines TRBV18 with TRBJ2-1; maybe TRBD2 (6 bases). The CDR3 is 15 amino acids. CDR1 and CDR2 (germline): KGHSH, LQKENI. Trimming pared 6 bases from V and 3 bases from J, leaving 15 bases between. CDR3 loop: CASSHRERGYNEQFF. The CDR3 DNA reads as TGTGCCAGCTCCCACCGGGAGCGAGGCTACAATGAGCAGTTCTTC. Using reference TRBV18 and TRBJ2-1 for the parts outside the CDR3, the full variable domain is NAGVMQNPRHLVRRRGQEARLRCSPMKGHSHVYWYRQLPEEGLKFMVYLQKENIIDESGMPKERFSAEFPKEGPSILRIQQVVRGDSAAYFCASSHRERGYNEQFFGPGTRLTVL.

This clone was counted between two and nine times. This rearrangement joins TRBV18 to TRBJ1-5; 7 bases fit TRBD1. The length of the CDR3 is 14 residues. The germline gives CDR1 KGHSH, CDR2 LQKENI. V dropped 3 bases and J dropped 4; count of bases not matched to a gene: 3. The CDR3 DNA is TGTGCCAGCTCACCTGGGACAGAGAATCAGCCCCAGCATTTT. Its translation is CASSPGTENQPQHF. Variable domain in full (rest from reference TRBV18 and TRBJ1-5): NAGVMQNPRHLVRRRGQEARLRCSPMKGHSHVYWYRQLPEEGLKFMVYLQKENIIDESGMPKERFSAEFPKEGPSILRIQQVVRGDSAAYFCASSPGTENQPQHFGDGTRLSIL.

The chain recombines TRBV7-2 with TRBJ1-3, with D perhaps TRBD1 (5 bases). This CDR3 region has 16 residues. Trimming took off 3 bases at V and 0 bases at J, with 12 bases between the two ends. CDR1 and CDR2 from the germline V gene are SGHTA and FQGNSA. The DNA for the CDR3 is TGTGCCAGCAGCTTGTCGGCTGGACACTCTGGAAACACCATATATTTT. This gives the protein CASSLSAGHSGNTIYF.

The chain couples TRBV5-4 to TRBJ2-1; 7 positions agree with TRBD2. V was clipped by 1 base and J by 3 bases; unmatched bases: 4. Germline V gene sequence: CDR1 SGHNT, CDR2 YYREEE (reference sequence). This CDR3 region has 15 residues. CDR3 loop: CASSLSSGLYNEQFF. The CDR3 bases are TGTGCCAGCAGCTTGTCTAGCGGCCTCTACAATGAGCAGTTCTTC.